The rows below give T cell receptor beta chains drawn from one sample of a study of T cells in localized non-small cell lung cancer. Libraries were prepared by immunoSEQ multiplex PCR; TCRdb keeps only in-frame clonotypes and omits some of them. The sample lists about 35,000 clones, 92% occurring once. Here the sequenced sample was peripheral blood, taken before any cancer treatment. The source of these receptors is a female donor at least 60 years old with stage I lung adenocarcinoma. The CDR3 runs from the conserved cysteine through the conserved F or W.

v_gene	len	j_gene	CDR3aa
TRBV6-5	15	TRBJ1-1	CASSPGTGENTEAFF
TRBV19	14	TRBJ1-3	CATKFDHSGNTIYF
TRBV5-1	13	TRBJ2-5	CASSFQFQETQYF
TRBV5-6	13	TRBJ1-2	CASSRTGTYGYTF
TRBV11-3	13	TRBJ2-5	CASRRGPGETQYF
TRBV7-9	14	TRBJ2-5	CASSLEVGQETQYF
TRBV6-5	14	TRBJ2-2	CASSSPKNTGELFF
TRBV7-8	13	TRBJ1-3	CASSTSQGNTIYF
TRBV28	14	TRBJ2-7	CASRLRTGYYEQYF
TRBV19	16	TRBJ2-5	CASSPWGQGNGETQYF
TRBV11-2	16	TRBJ2-2	CASSLAGRLNAGELFF
TRBV14	14	TRBJ1-1	CASSRSLENTEAFF
TRBV28	15	TRBJ2-3	CASSLRGHHTDTQYF
TRBV6-1	15	TRBJ1-4	CASSQRGGSNEKLFF
TRBV5-1	15	TRBJ1-2	CASSAAGPYYDGYTF
TRBV6-5	14	TRBJ2-7	CASSYSSGANEQYF
TRBV28	16	TRBJ1-5	CASPPGGFSPNQPQHF
TRBV19	14	TRBJ1-6	CASRLGQGNSPLHF
TRBV10-3	14	TRBJ1-5	CAISAGTSNQPQHF
TRBV23-1	20	TRBJ2-1	CASSQPGLAGVSTTYNEQFF
TRBV7-8	14	TRBJ2-1	CASSLQGAINEQFF
TRBV5-4	13	TRBJ2-5	CASSLRGGETQYF
TRBV27	15	TRBJ1-1	CASSLSGQGFTEAFF
TRBV5-5	15	TRBJ1-6	CASSLAGTNNSPLHF
TRBV30	15	TRBJ2-1	CAWSHGARSYNEQFF
TRBV7-8	12	TRBJ2-7	CASSLAGGEQYF
TRBV19	16	TRBJ1-1	CASRPGQAAMNTEAFF
TRBV19	15	TRBJ2-2	CASSMDRVGTGELFF
TRBV7-2	14	TRBJ2-3	CASSPTSAGNTQYF
TRBV5-4	12	TRBJ2-5	CASSLNQETQYF
TRBV20-1	11	TRBJ1-4	CSARVGGKLFF
TRBV27	14	TRBJ2-7	CASRYSGGLNEQYF